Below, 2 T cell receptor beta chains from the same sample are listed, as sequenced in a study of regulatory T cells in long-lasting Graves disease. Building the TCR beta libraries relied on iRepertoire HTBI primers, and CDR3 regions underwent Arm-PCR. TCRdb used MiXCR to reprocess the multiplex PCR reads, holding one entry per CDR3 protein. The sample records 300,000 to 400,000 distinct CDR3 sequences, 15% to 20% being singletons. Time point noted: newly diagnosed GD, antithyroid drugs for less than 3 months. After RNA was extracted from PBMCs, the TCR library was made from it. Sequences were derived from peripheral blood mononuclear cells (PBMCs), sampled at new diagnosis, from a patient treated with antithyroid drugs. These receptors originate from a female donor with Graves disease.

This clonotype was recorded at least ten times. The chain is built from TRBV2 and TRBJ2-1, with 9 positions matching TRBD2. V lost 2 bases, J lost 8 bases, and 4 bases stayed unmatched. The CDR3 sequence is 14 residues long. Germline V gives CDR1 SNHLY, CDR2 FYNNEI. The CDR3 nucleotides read TGTGCCAGCAGTGAACTAGCGGGAACAGATGAGCAGTTCTTC. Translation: CASSELAGTDEQFF.

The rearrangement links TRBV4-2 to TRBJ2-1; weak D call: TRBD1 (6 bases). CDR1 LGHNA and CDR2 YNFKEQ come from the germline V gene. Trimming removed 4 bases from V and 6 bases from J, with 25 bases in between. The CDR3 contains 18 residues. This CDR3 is CASSRFIMGALGANEQFF. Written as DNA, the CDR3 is TGTGCCAGCAGCCGCTTCATAATGGGGGCGTTGGGGGCCAATGAGCAGTTCTTC.